This TCR beta chain is drawn from a study of control samples from healthy donors and cancer patients. Clones were sequenced by immunoSEQ multiplex PCR, and TCRdb holds only the in-frame ones, with some missing. The sample has 140,000 to 150,000 clones; 91% are singletons. This clone was detected a few times. Germline-derived CDR1 and CDR2 are SQVTM and ANQGSEA. The V and J ends lost 6 bases and 7 bases respectively, with 15 bases between them. The CDR3 is 12 residues long. This chain joins TRBV29-1 and TRBJ1-1; D is possibly TRBD1 (6 bases). This receptor was taken from a young man in good health. The sample comprised blood. CDR3 in amino acids: CSVAQGRGEAFF. CDR3 sequence (DNA): TGCAGCGTCGCACAGGGTAGGGGTGAAGCTTTCTTT.